This passage covers 21 T cell receptor beta chains from one sample sequenced in a study of T cell changes during pregnancy in multiple sclerosis. The table came from immunoSEQ multiplex PCR; TCRdb's copy has only in-frame clones and leaves some out. The data show some 80,000 clones, roughly 96% seen once. This material consisted of peripheral blood, taken in the second trimester of pregnancy. These receptors were collected from a female donor with multiple sclerosis, enrolled in a pregnancy study.

The genes are TRBV6-1 and TRBJ2-5, with 8 bases aligning to TRBD1. The CDR3 runs 13 residues. Per germline, CDR1 MNHNS and CDR2 SASEGT. Germline trimming cut 8 bases from V and 5 bases from J; bases unmatched to any gene: 7. The CDR3 DNA is TGTGCCAGCCGAAGACAGGGGCTGGAGACCCAGTACTTC. Its protein is CASRRQGLETQYF.

The gene calls are TRBV19 and TRBJ2-7, with 8 bases identical to TRBD1. V trimming: 6 bases; J trimming: 7 bases; junction bases outside the gene matches: 8. Germline V gene sequence: CDR1 LNHDA, CDR2 SQIVND (reference sequence). This CDR3 region has 13 residues. The CDR3 spells CASRNDRGSEQYF. CDR3 DNA sequence: TGTGCCAGTAGGAACGACAGGGGTAGTGAGCAGTACTTC.

Only one count was recorded for this clone. This chain links TRBV19 with TRBJ2-7, with 15 bases that match TRBD2. CDR3 length: 14 residues. The germline V gene has CDR1 LNHDA and CDR2 SQIVND (reference sequence). The ends lost 7 bases at V and 4 bases at J; junction bases unmatched: 2. The CDR3 bases are TGTGCCAGTAAAGGGACTAGCGGGGGGTACGAGCAGTACTTC. Translating it yields CASKGTSGGYEQYF.

V gene TRBV5-4 combines with J gene TRBJ2-7, with 8 positions matching TRBD1. The CDR3 totals 14 residues. Germline loops: CDR1 SGHNT, CDR2 YYREEE (reference sequence). Losses at the gene ends were 2 bases for V and 2 bases for J; bases not matched to a gene: 3. This CDR3 reads CASSLDRGPYEQYF. CDR3 nucleotides: TGTGCCAGCAGCTTAGACAGGGGACCCTACGAGCAGTACTTC.

This chain links TRBV18 with TRBJ1-4; 9 bases line up with TRBD1. J gave up 7 bases and V 5 bases, and 8 bases lay outside the gene matches. The CDR3 has 15 amino acids. Germline V gene lookup returns CDR1 KGHSH and CDR2 LQKENI. This CDR3 reads CASSAIQGAVEKLFF. The CDR3 DNA follows: TGTGCCAGCTCAGCTATACAGGGGGCAGTTGAAAAACTGTTTTTT.

The rearrangement uses TRBV4-1 and TRBJ1-1; 7 bases match TRBD1. Germline assignment: CDR1 MGHRA and CDR2 YSYEKL. The V and J ends lost 1 base and 11 bases, in that order; junction bases with no gene match: 13. This CDR3 contains 15 residues. CDR3 sequence reads: CASSQVGQGGVHAFF. CDR3 nucleotide sequence: TGCGCCAGCAGCCAAGTCGGTCAGGGGGGAGTGCATGCTTTCTTT.

The CDR3 region has the DNA TGTGCCAGCAGATCGGGACAGACCCTCTACGAGCAGTACTTC. Translation gives CASRSGQTLYEQYF. The chain recombines TRBV14 with TRBJ2-7; TRBD1 matches at 7 bases. V lost 6 bases, J lost 3 bases, and 8 bases stayed unmatched. Germline V gene data show CDR1 as SGHDN and CDR2 as FVKESK. The CDR3 contains 14 residues.

The genes are TRBV7-2 and TRBJ2-7, with 9 bases fitting TRBD1. The CDR3 sequence is 16 residues long. With 5 bases clipped from V and 0 bases from J, the junction kept 8 bases outside the gene matches. The V gene's germline CDR1 is SGHTA and CDR2 FQGNSA. CDR3 nucleotide sequence: TGTGCCAGCAGCCCACGGGACAGGGAAAGCTCCTACGAGCAGTACTTC. Protein: CASSPRDRESSYEQYF.

V is TRBV18 and J is TRBJ2-6; D possibly corresponds to TRBD1 (6 bases). Trimming stripped 6 bases from V and 4 bases from J, with 16 bases between. CDR1 KGHSH and CDR2 LQKENI come from the germline V gene. The CDR3 spans 16 residues. The CDR3, as DNA: TGTGCCAGCTCCCTTACACAGGGTTCCGGGGCCAACGTCCTGACTTTC. This codes for CASSLTQGSGANVLTF.

The chain has TRBV7-6 and TRBJ2-7; 9 nucleotides agree with TRBD1. This CDR3 has 15 residues. With 5 bases clipped from V and 4 bases from J, the junction kept 9 bases outside the gene matches. Germline V CDR1 and CDR2: SGHVS, FNYEAQ. CDR3 nucleotide sequence: TGTGCCAGCAGCCCTCGACAGGGGGATTGGTACGAGCAGTACTTC. Translating it yields CASSPRQGDWYEQYF.

The gene calls are TRBV4-1 and TRBJ1-2; 10 positions agree with TRBD1. With V trimmed by 1 base and J by 7 bases, 9 bases remained unmatched. Germline assignment: CDR1 MGHRA and CDR2 YSYEKL. The CDR3 covers 16 residues. CDR3 nucleotides: TGCGCCAGCAGCCAAGGTTGGACAGGGGGTCGGGGTGGCTACACCTTC. Translation: CASSQGWTGGRGGYTF.

The chain combines TRBV10-2 with TRBJ2-7; the D is unclear. Germline loops: CDR1 WSHSY, CDR2 SAAADI. The CDR3 runs 13 residues. Trimming took 4 bases from V and 3 from J, leaving 10 bases between them. CDR3 in amino acids: CASSAPHLYEQYF. The DNA of the CDR3 is TGCGCCAGCAGTGCCCCACATCTCTACGAGCAGTACTTC.

V and J are TRBV7-9 and TRBJ2-7; D unclear. The CDR3 has 11 residues. Germline V gene sequence: CDR1 SEHNR, CDR2 FQNEAQ (reference sequence). Trimming took 3 bases from V and 6 from J, leaving 6 bases between them. As DNA, the CDR3 is TGTGCCAGCAGCTTTGCCGGCGAGCAGTACTTC. Its translation is CASSFAGEQYF.

The chain employs TRBV30 and TRBJ2-7; TRBD2 aligns across 9 bases. The CDR3 length is 15 residues. The germline CDR1 and CDR2 sequences are GTSNPN and SVGIG (reference sequence). The junction had 7 bases not matched to a gene; V was cut back by 1 base and J by 3 bases. CDR3 nucleotide sequence: TGTGCCTGGAGTGGCGGGAGGGCCTTATTCTACGAGCAGTACTTC. Translating it yields CAWSGGRALFYEQYF.

In DNA, the CDR3 is TGTGCCAGTACCTGGGGCGCGGCTGGAAACTACGAGCAGTACTTC. Residues: CASTWGAAGNYEQYF. The V and J genes are TRBV19 and TRBJ2-7; maybe TRBD1 (5 bases). This CDR3 has 15 residues. V was clipped by 7 bases and J by 3 bases, with 19 bases between them. The V gene's germline CDR1 is LNHDA and CDR2 SQIVND (reference sequence).

Written as DNA, the CDR3 is TGCGCCAGCAGCCAAGGCGCGAACACCGGGGAGCTGTTTTTT. Protein: CASSQGANTGELFF. This chain links TRBV4-3 with TRBJ2-2; no firm D call. CDR3 length equals 14 residues. Germline loops: CDR1 LGHNA, CDR2 YSLEER. V dropped 1 base and J dropped 0 bases, with 3 bases sitting between them.

V usage is TRBV4-1 and J usage is TRBJ2-1; TRBD2 aligns across 13 bases. J lost 7 bases, V lost 5 bases, and 5 bases had no gene match. The germline CDR1 and CDR2 sequences are MGHRA and YSYEKL. The CDR3 has 15 residues. For the CDR3, the DNA is TGCGCCAGCAGCGTTGGACTAGCGGGAGTTAATGAGCAGTTCTTC. Its protein product is CASSVGLAGVNEQFF.

The V and J genes are TRBV19 and TRBJ2-7; 10 bases fit TRBD2. Germline values: CDR1 LNHDA, CDR2 SQIVND (reference sequence). Unmatched junction bases numbered 1, after V lost 2 bases and J lost 3 bases. The CDR3 spans 14 residues. CDR3 protein: CASSILAGDYEQYF. Here the CDR3 DNA reads TGTGCCAGTAGTATACTAGCGGGAGACTACGAGCAGTACTTC.

This rearrangement joins TRBV10-3 to TRBJ1-3, with D uncertain. V lost 7 bases and J lost 4, with 20 bases in between. The CDR3 loop spans 16 amino acids. Per the germline V gene, CDR1 is ENHRY and CDR2 is SYGVKD. The CDR3 DNA reads as TGTGCCATCAACGCCCGCGGTGTGAGCGGCGGAAACACCATATATTTT. This translates into CAINARGVSGGNTIYF.

The chain employs TRBV1 and TRBJ1-5; the D call of TRBD1 is as the table states it, not checked on the DNA. TRBV1 is a listed pseudogene. The CDR3 totals 18 residues. The CDR3 loop is CTSSQASPGGGGNQPQHF. The CDR3 DNA follows: TGCACCAGCAGCCAAGCCAGCCCAGGGGGAGGCGGCAATCAGCCCCAGCATTTT.

This chain links TRBV15 with TRBJ2-5; 10 positions agree with TRBD1. This CDR3 region has 14 residues. Germline CDR1 and CDR2: LNHNV and YYDKDF (reference sequence). V shed 3 bases, J shed 5 bases, and the junction held 3 bases outside the gene matches. The CDR3 DNA is TGTGCCACCAGCAGGGACAGGGGGTGGGAGACCCAGTACTTC. This gives the protein CATSRDRGWETQYF.